Ten or more counts support the clone carrying this T cell receptor (beta chain). This sample is drawn from a study of neurological immune-mediated disorders. TCRdb re-derived calls from the 5' RACE reads in MiXCR, one entry per CDR3 protein. The sample lists around 94,000 distinct CDR3 sequences, 3.5% occurring once. V was cut by 2 bases and J by 0 bases, with 11 bases left in between. CDR1 SGHRS and CDR2 YFSETQ come from the germline V gene. The CDR3 consists of 15 residues. The clonotype originates from a woman aged 18 to 35 with multiple sclerosis. The rearrangement uses TRBV5-1 and TRBJ1-2, with D unclear. The sample consisted of PBMCs. As DNA, the CDR3 is TGCGCCAGCAGCTTAAAGAAGGGAACTAACTATGGCTACACCTTC. The encoded protein is CASSLKKGTNYGYTF. The full variable domain, rest sourced from reference TRBV5-1 and TRBJ1-2, is KAGVTQTPRYLIKTRGQQVTLSCSPISGHRSVSWYQQTPGQGLQFLFEYFSETQRNKGNFPGRFSGRQFSNSRSEMNVSTLELGDSALYLCASSLKKGTNYGYTFGSGTRLTVV.